The clone carrying this TCR beta chain appeared once. V was shortened by 4 bases and J by 0 bases, with 16 bases between the two germline ends. The CDR3 covers 17 residues. The germline V gene encodes CDR1 MGHRA and CDR2 YSYEKL. The source of the sample is a study of blood T cell repertoires in COVID-19. About the study: The cDNA or gDNA used as material had been derived from T cells, B-cell-depleted T cells, or PBMCs.

Profiled with immunoSEQ multiplex PCR; TCRdb holds only in-frame clones, not every one. This repertoire shows approximately 66,000 clones, around 84% found once; its top ten account for 6.9%. Material for sequencing was peripheral blood. V is TRBV4-1 and J is TRBJ1-3; D may be TRBD1 (5 bases). The receptor was isolated from a man over 45 with active COVID-19. CDR3: CASSRGGLVHSGNTIYF. CDR3 nucleotides: TGCGCCAGCAGCCGTGGGGGGTTGGTCCACTCTGGAAACACCATATATTTT.